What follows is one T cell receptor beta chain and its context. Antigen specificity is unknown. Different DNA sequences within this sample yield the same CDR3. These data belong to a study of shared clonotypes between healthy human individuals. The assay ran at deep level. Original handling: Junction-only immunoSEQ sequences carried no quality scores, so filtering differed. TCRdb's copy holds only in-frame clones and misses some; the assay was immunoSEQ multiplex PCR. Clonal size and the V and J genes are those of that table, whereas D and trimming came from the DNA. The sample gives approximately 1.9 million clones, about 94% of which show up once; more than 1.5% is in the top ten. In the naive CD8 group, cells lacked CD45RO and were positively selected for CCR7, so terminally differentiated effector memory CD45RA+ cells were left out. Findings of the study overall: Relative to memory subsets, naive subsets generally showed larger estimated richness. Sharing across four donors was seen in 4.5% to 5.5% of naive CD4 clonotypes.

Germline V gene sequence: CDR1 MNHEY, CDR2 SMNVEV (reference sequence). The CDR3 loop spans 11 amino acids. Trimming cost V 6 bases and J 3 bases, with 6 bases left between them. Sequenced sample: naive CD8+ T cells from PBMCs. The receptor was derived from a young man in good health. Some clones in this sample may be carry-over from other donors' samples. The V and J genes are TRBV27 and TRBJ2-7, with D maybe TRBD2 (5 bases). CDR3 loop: CASREGYEQYF. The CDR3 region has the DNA TGTGCCAGCAGAGAGGGCTACGAGCAGTACTTC.